This T cell receptor (beta chain) was captured by sequencing in a study of shared clonotypes between healthy human individuals. As for the study in general: A donor's plate count was three for CD4 naive and three for CD4 memory; CD8 naive had two and CD8 memory one.

The CDR3 length is 12 residues. With 11 bases removed from V and 4 bases from J, the gap between germline ends came to 15 bases. CDR1 is MNHNS and CDR2 is SASEGT in the germline V gene. Data came from immunoSEQ multiplex PCR; TCRdb stores just in-frame clones and leaves some out. Of some 1,600,000 clones listed, 95% to 99% are singletons. As for this clone: What it recognizes is unknown.

Study-level points and caveats: Sampling covered nothing but blood. Tissue TCR repertoires likely differ from those found in blood. In a handful of donors, around 4.8% of naive CD4 clonotypes appeared in common. Read depth was anticipated to influence clonotype sharing among donors.

This TCR was sampled from a man in his thirties or forties in good health. The source material was naive CD4+ T cells sorted from blood. This sample's subset: CD45RA+ positively selected. V is TRBV6-1 and J is TRBJ2-7; D may be TRBD2 (6 bases). The CDR3 here is CALVAGLYEQYF. In DNA, the CDR3 is TGTGCCTTGGTGGCGGGGTTGTACGAGCAGTACTTC.